Listed below are T cell receptor beta chains from one sample, sequenced in a study of T-cell reconstitution after alpha-beta-depleted transplantation in children. In TCRdb, the PCR reads were re-called with MiXCR into one record per CDR3 protein. The profile shows around 410,000 distinct CDR3 sequences, roughly a tenth of them singletons. Here the sequenced sample was PBMCs from the stem cell graft donor, taken from the stem cell graft. The receptors derive from a human donor who donated a stem cell graft to a child with acute myeloid leukemia. Both conserved end residues are part of each CDR3. The D gene is left open where the match is weak. The size of a clone is reported for some rows only, either as once, few or many, or as a class for expanded clones.

J: TRBJ2-5
size: -
D: TRBD2
V: TRBV24-1
CDR3: CATSVLAGGWETQYF
DNA: TGTGCCACCAGTGTCCTAGCGGGGGGCTGGGAGACCCAGTACTTC

J: TRBJ2-1
size: few
D: TRBD2
V: TRBV9
CDR3: CASSVRLAGAYNEQFF
DNA: TGTGCCAGCAGCGTCAGACTAGCGGGGGCCTACAATGAGCAGTTCTTC

J: TRBJ1-6
size: few
D: -
V: TRBV4-3
CDR3: CASSQEPGKRSPLHF
DNA: TGCGCCAGCAGCCAAGAGCCGGGGAAACGGTCACCCCTCCACTTT

J: TRBJ1-2
size: many
D: -
V: TRBV29-1
CDR3: CSAPGTNGYTF
DNA: TGCAGCGCACCCGGGACTAATGGCTACACCTTC

J: TRBJ2-1
size: many
D: TRBD2
V: TRBV7-6
CDR3: CASSETSGQYNEQFF
DNA: TGTGCCAGCAGCGAAACTAGCGGGCAATACAATGAGCAGTTCTTC

J: TRBJ2-4
size: few
D: TRBD1
V: TRBV20-1
CDR3: CSAITGGRDIQYF
DNA: TGCAGTGCCATTACAGGGGGCCGTGACATTCAGTACTTC

J: TRBJ2-3
size: many
D: -
V: TRBV4-3
CDR3: CASSQDGGRTDTQYF
DNA: TGCGCCAGCAGCCAAGACGGGGGCAGAACAGATACGCAGTATTTT

J: TRBJ1-2
size: many
D: TRBD1
V: TRBV6-1
CDR3: CASDRTGSYGYTF
DNA: TGTGCCAGCGACCGGACAGGATCCTATGGCTACACCTTC

J: TRBJ1-1
size: few
D: -
V: TRBV20-1
CDR3: CSSRIPWGRGSNAEAFF
DNA: TGCAGTTCACGAATACCATGGGGGCGCGGCTCGAACGCTGAAGCTTTCTTT

J: TRBJ2-3
size: many
D: TRBD2
V: TRBV6-1
CDR3: CASKREPTDTQYF
DNA: TGTGCCAGCAAGCGGGAACCAACAGATACGCAGTATTTT

J: TRBJ2-3
size: few
D: TRBD2
V: TRBV12-5
CDR3: CASGPVGGLPTDTQYF
DNA: TGTGCTAGTGGTCCGGTGGGGGGACTACCCACAGATACGCAGTATTTT

J: TRBJ2-3
size: few
D: -
V: TRBV5-1
CDR3: CASSSAGFTDTQYF
DNA: TGCGCCAGCAGCTCGGCGGGATTCACAGATACGCAGTATTTT

J: TRBJ2-3
size: few
D: -
V: TRBV7-2
CDR3: CASSGLRSTDTQYF
DNA: TGTGCCAGCAGCGGACTAAGGAGCACAGATACGCAGTATTTT

J: TRBJ2-1
size: -
D: -
V: TRBV5-6
CDR3: CASSVTLKGEQFF
DNA: TGTGCCAGCAGCGTGACCCTAAAGGGGGAGCAGTTCTTC

J: TRBJ1-1
size: -
D: -
V: TRBV27
CDR3: CASSFWGTGRRNTEAFF
DNA: TGTGCCAGCAGTTTTTGGGGTACAGGACGTCGGAACACTGAAGCTTTCTTT

J: TRBJ2-5
size: many
D: TRBD2
V: TRBV12-3/TRBV12-4
CDR3: CASTSTSGSWETQYF
DNA: TGTGCCAGCACCTCCACTAGCGGGAGTTGGGAGACCCAGTACTTC

J: TRBJ2-2
size: few
D: -
V: TRBV20-1
CDR3: CSASGVNTGELFF
DNA: TGCAGTGCTAGCGGGGTCAACACCGGGGAGCTGTTTTTT

J: TRBJ1-4
size: -
D: -
V: TRBV4-1
CDR3: CASSHGQGNEKLFF
DNA: TGCGCCAGCAGCCATGGGCAGGGTAATGAAAAACTGTTTTTT

J: TRBJ2-5
size: few
D: -
V: TRBV20-1
CDR3: CSARDPGRETQYF
DNA: TGCAGTGCTAGAGATCCAGGGCGGGAGACCCAGTACTTC

J: TRBJ2-2
size: -
D: -
V: TRBV7-2
CDR3: CASSRGQRTGELFF
DNA: TGTGCCAGCAGCCGGGGGCAGAGGACCGGGGAGCTGTTTTTT

J: TRBJ2-3
size: few
D: TRBD2
V: TRBV11-1
CDR3: CASSPEGTSGGPTDTQYF
DNA: TGTGCCAGCAGCCCAGAAGGGACTAGCGGGGGGCCGACAGATACGCAGTATTTT

J: TRBJ2-7
size: few
D: -
V: TRBV6-2/TRBV6-3
CDR3: CASSPPGADNFYEQYF
DNA: TGTGCCAGCAGCCCCCCCGGAGCGGACAACTTCTACGAGCAGTACTTC

J: TRBJ2-7
size: many
D: TRBD2
V: TRBV6-5
CDR3: CASSSTGTNYEQYF
DNA: TGTGCCAGCAGTAGCACCGGGACTAACTACGAGCAGTACTTC